These 5 T cell receptor beta chains originate from one sample sequenced in a study of shared clonotypes between healthy human individuals. TCRdb's table, derived via immunoSEQ multiplex PCR, lists solely in-frame clones and lacks some. Here the sample spans roughly 1,500,000 clones, nearly 99% being singletons. The sequencing input was naive CD4+ T cells sorted from blood. This sample's subset: CD45RA+ positively selected. Source of these receptors: a man aged 30-40 years in good health.

The chain joins TRBV5-1 to TRBJ2-7; D ambiguous. Germline-derived CDR1 and CDR2 are SGHRS and YFSETQ. V dropped 0 bases and J dropped 5 bases, with 15 bases sitting between them. The CDR3 is 15 amino acids. In DNA form, the CDR3 reads TGCGCCAGCAGCTTGGCTACCGCCGTCTCGGACGAGCAGTACTTC. Its translation: CASSLATAVSDEQYF.

This sequence joins TRBV28 and TRBJ2-5; no clear D gene. V dropped 6 bases and J dropped 2 bases, with 16 bases sitting between them. Germline V CDR1 and CDR2: MDHEN, SYDVKM. CDR3 length equals 15 residues. This CDR3 is CASSLHAYPQETQYF. The CDR3 DNA reads as TGTGCCAGCAGCCTACACGCATACCCACAAGAGACCCAGTACTTC.

The table lists this clone with a count of one. This chain connects TRBV20-1 to TRBJ2-7; TRBD1 or TRBD2 may be the D gene (6 bases each). The CDR3 totals 11 residues. The V end lost 5 bases, the J end lost 2 bases, and 7 bases lay between the germline ends. CDR1 is DFQATT and CDR2 is SNEGSKA in the germline V gene (reference sequence). The CDR3 loop reads CSAGGPYEQYF. The CDR3, as DNA: TGCAGTGCTGGGGGGCCCTACGAGCAGTACTTC.

V and J are TRBV7-9 and TRBJ1-3, with unresolved D. Germline V gene lookup returns CDR1 SEHNR and CDR2 FQNEAQ (reference sequence). The CDR3 extends over 15 amino acids. V dropped 5 bases and J dropped 0 bases, with 11 bases sitting between them. This chain's CDR3 is CASSPAAYSGNTIYF. In DNA form, the CDR3 reads TGTGCCAGCAGCCCCGCCGCTTACTCTGGAAACACCATATATTTT.

The chain couples TRBV6-1 to TRBJ2-7; D gene unclear. Between the trimmed V and J ends, which lost 7 bases and 1 base, there was a span of 17 bases. Germline V CDR1 and CDR2: MNHNS, SASEGT. The CDR3 consists of 15 residues. The CDR3 reads CASTEAPGGSYEQYF. CDR3 nucleotides: TGTGCCAGCACCGAAGCCCCGGGCGGATCCTACGAGCAGTACTTC.